Below, 9 T cell receptor beta chains from the same sample are listed, as sequenced in a study of metastatic and nonmetastatic thyroid tumors. No treatment had been given to any patient before thyroid surgery. TCRdb used MiXCR to call clones anew from the PCR reads. Of 14,000 or so clones listed, under 25% were seen once; the top ten hold about 8%. The sample comprised blood. These TCRs come from a female donor with papillary thyroid cancer or a benign thyroid nodule (not recorded which). Some clones in this sample may be carry-over from other donors' samples.

This clone was picked up many times. The chain couples TRBV5-4 to TRBJ2-7; 8 bases are a match to TRBD1. Germline assignment: CDR1 SGHNT and CDR2 YYREEE (reference sequence). The CDR3 is 14 residues long. The J segment lost 6 bases and the V segment lost 1 base, leaving 6 bases of the junction unmatched. The CDR3 DNA sequence: TGTGCCAGCAGCTTGCAGAGACAGGGGTTCGAGCAGTACTTC. Amino acids: CASSLQRQGFEQYF.

In its sample, this clone was seen many times. The chain has TRBV11-1 and TRBJ2-7; D call uncertain. From germline, CDR1 is SGHAT and CDR2 FQDESV (reference sequence). Trimming cost V 2 bases and J 4 bases, with 6 bases left between them. The CDR3 is made up of 12 amino acids. The CDR3 region has the DNA TGTGCCAGCAGCTTATCCGGTTACGAGCAGTACTTC. Translation gives CASSLSGYEQYF.

The table lists this clone with many counts. This rearrangement joins TRBV5-4 to TRBJ2-2; D assignment may be TRBD1 or TRBD2 (5 bases each). There are 13 residues in the CDR3. Deletions cut 4 bases from V and 6 bases from J, with 10 bases between. Germline values: CDR1 SGHNT, CDR2 YYREEE (reference sequence). CDR3: CASSEGTSGELFF. In nucleotides, the CDR3 is TGTGCCAGCAGCGAGGGGACGTCCGGGGAGCTGTTTTTT.

Remarks on this clone: Since a much larger clone is just one base distant, this may be a read error. V is TRBV9 and J is TRBJ2-2; 7 bases map to TRBD2. With 3 bases clipped from V and 4 bases from J, the junction kept 12 bases outside the gene matches. Germline V gene lookup returns CDR1 SGDLS and CDR2 YYNGEE. The CDR3 loop spans 17 amino acids. CDR3 nucleotides: TGTGCCAGCAGCGGAGGGGAGACTAGCCTCTCCACCGGGGAGCTGTTTTTT. Its protein product is CASSGGETSLSTGELFF.

This clone was seen only a few times. A much bigger clone sits one base away, suggesting this may be a read error. In the same sample, other DNA sequences code for this CDR3. The V gene is TRBV9, the J gene TRBJ2-2, with 8 positions matching TRBD2. V was pared by 2 bases and J by 8 bases, with 11 bases of the junction left unmatched. This CDR3 is built from 16 residues. From germline, CDR1 is SGDLS and CDR2 YYNGEE. CDR3 coding DNA: TGTGCCAGCAGCGTTGACCTCAGCGGGAGTACAGGGGAGCTGTTTTTT. It yields the protein CASSVDLSGSTGELFF.

In the case of this clone: The junction departs from germline at one end; a sequencing error may be responsible. The chain joins TRBV5-5 to TRBJ1-2; D might be TRBD1 (6 bases). Germline V gene data show CDR1 as SGHKS and CDR2 as YYEKEE (reference sequence). The CDR3 has 14 amino acids. The CDR3 DNA is TGTGCCAGCAGCAGGGACATAACGAGCTATTGCTACACCTTC. Protein: CASSRDITSYCYTF.

This chain joins TRBV27 and TRBJ1-5; unclear D gene. Germline loops: CDR1 MNHEY, CDR2 SMNVEV (reference sequence). CDR3 length: 15 amino acids. Trimming took off 3 bases at V and 5 bases at J, with 14 bases between the two ends. CDR3 bases: TGTGCCAGCAGTTTCCATCGTGGGGTGTATCAGCCCCAGCATTTT. Translating gives CASSFHRGVYQPQHF.

At least ten counts were recorded for this clone. This clone may be a read error of a much larger clone one base away. V usage is TRBV28 and J usage is TRBJ2-5, with D tentatively TRBD1 or TRBD2 (5 bases each). Germline CDR1 MDHEN, CDR2 SYDVKM. The CDR3 contains 15 residues. DNA of the CDR3: TGTGCCAGCACCACTGGGGGACGCTTACAAGAGACCCAGTGCTTC. It is translated as CASTTGGRLQETQCF.

This clone has just one count. V gene TRBV7-6 combines with J gene TRBJ1-4; D unresolved. Trimming removed 3 bases at V and 3 bases at J, with 17 bases between. This CDR3 region has 17 residues. CDR1 SGHVS and CDR2 FNYEAQ come from the germline V gene. CDR3 sequence: CASSFSSRVGSNEKLFF. The CDR3 DNA is TGTGCCAGCAGCTTCAGCTCCCGTGTGGGCTCTAATGAAAAACTGTTTTTT.